The 25 T cell receptor beta chains given below trace back to one sample, sequenced in a study of monozygotic twins with inflammatory bowel disease. TCRdb re-called the 5' RACE reads, yielding one record per CDR3 amino acid sequence without DNA. This table lists under 350,000 distinct CDR3 sequences. Sequenced material: blood. The receptors originated from a human donor with ulcerative colitis or Crohn's disease, or a healthy co-twin of an affected twin (not recorded which).

The chain uses TRBV20-1 and TRBJ2-7; TCRdb names TRBD1, which stays unverified in the absence of DNA. The CDR3 runs 15 residues. Per germline, CDR1 DFQATT and CDR2 SNEGSKA (reference sequence). This chain's CDR3 is CSANSLDRASYEQYF.

This chain connects TRBV24-1 to TRBJ2-7; TCRdb designates TRBD1, a call that cannot be tested without DNA. Germline values: CDR1 KGHDR, CDR2 SFDVKD. The length of the CDR3 is 16 residues. The chain's CDR3 is CATSDNRDRGTYEQYF.

V is TRBV7-2 and J is TRBJ1-5. Per germline, CDR1 SGHTA and CDR2 FQGNSA. The CDR3 loop spans 15 amino acids. This CDR3 is CASSWKDGSNQPQHF.

This rearrangement joins TRBV28 to TRBJ2-5; TCRdb returns TRBD1, unconfirmable since there is no DNA. This CDR3 spans 13 amino acids. In germline, CDR1 is MDHEN, CDR2 SYDVKM. The CDR3 reads CASSLQGGKTQYF.

The chain is built from TRBV6-2 or TRBV6-3 and TRBJ1-1; absent DNA, TCRdb's TRBD1 call cannot be checked. Per germline, CDR1 MNHEY and CDR2 SVGEGT. The CDR3 runs 14 residues. The CDR3 loop reads CASSRTVMNTEAFF.

The gene calls are TRBV24-1 and TRBJ1-5; with no DNA, the TCRdb D assignment of TRBD1 cannot be verified. The CDR3 has 16 amino acids. The germline gives CDR1 KGHDR, CDR2 SFDVKD. CDR3 loop: CATSDPRVGGNQPQHF.

The chain employs TRBV5-4 and TRBJ1-6. The CDR3 has 15 amino acids. The germline CDR1 and CDR2 sequences are SGHNT and YYREEE (reference sequence). CDR3 sequence: CASSLDGAPNSPLHF.

This chain uses TRBV5-1 with TRBJ2-5; the TCRdb call, TRBD2, lacks DNA for checking. Per germline, CDR1 SGHRS and CDR2 YFSETQ. The CDR3 is made up of 16 amino acids. This chain's CDR3 is CASSLEGVSGEETQYF.

This chain connects TRBV7-8 to TRBJ2-7; the D call from TCRdb, TRBD1, cannot be confirmed without DNA. Germline V gene lookup returns CDR1 SGHVS and CDR2 FQNEAQ. The CDR3 is 14 residues long. The CDR3 protein is CASSKLTGGYEQYF. Together with reference TRBV7-8 and TRBJ2-7, the CDR3 gives the full variable domain: GAGVSQSPRYKVAKRGQDVALRCDPISGHVSLFWYQQALGQGPEFLTYFQNEAQLDKSGLPSDRFFAERPEGSVSTLKIQRTQQEDSAVYLCASSKLTGGYEQYFGPGTRLTVT.

This chain links TRBV2 with TRBJ2-2; TCRdb's D call of TRBD2 is untestable without DNA. The V gene's germline CDR1 is SNHLY and CDR2 FYNNEI. The CDR3 covers 13 residues. The chain's CDR3 is CASSGDGPGELFF. The variable domain in full, with the rest retrieved from reference TRBV2 and TRBJ2-2, is EPEVTQTPSHQVTQMGQEVILRCVPISNHLYFYWYRQILGQKVEFLVSFYNNEISEKSEIFDDQFSVERPDGSNFTLKIRSTKLEDSAMYFCASSGDGPGELFFGEGSRLTVL.

CDR3 sequence: CASSQDRVAGDNEQFF. The rearrangement uses TRBV4-2 and TRBJ2-1; TCRdb reports TRBD2, a call that lacks DNA to check it against. The CDR3 is made up of 16 amino acids. Per germline, CDR1 LGHNA and CDR2 YNFKEQ.

The V and J genes are TRBV6-1 and TRBJ2-2; as DNA is missing, the TRBD1 call by TCRdb cannot be tested. CDR1 is MNHNS, CDR2 SASEGT, per germline. This CDR3 has 13 amino acids. CDR3 loop: CASNPQGTGELFF.

The V and J genes are TRBV18 and TRBJ2-5; TCRdb lists TRBD1, though no DNA is available to test this call. This CDR3 has 16 amino acids. Germline CDR1 is KGHSH and CDR2 is LQKENI. CDR3 loop: CASSLPFSGAEETQYF.

The V gene is TRBV20-1, the J gene TRBJ2-3. This CDR3 has 15 amino acids. Germline V lookup: CDR1 DFQATT, CDR2 SNEGSKA (reference sequence). CDR3 region: CSARDNPNLRDTQYF.

The chain couples TRBV19 to TRBJ1-1. Germline CDR1 reads LNHDA; CDR2 reads SQIVND (reference sequence). The CDR3 is 15 residues long. CDR3 sequence reads: CASSMGSGGIGEAFF.

The chain carries TRBV7-6 and TRBJ2-1. The CDR3 has 13 residues. CDR1 SGHVS and CDR2 FNYEAQ come from the germline V gene. The CDR3: CASSFSRTNEQFF.

The rearrangement links TRBV6-5 to TRBJ2-7. Germline-derived CDR1 and CDR2 are MNHEY and SVGAGI. CDR3 length: 12 residues. CDR3 protein: CASSYSSSEQYF.

V gene TRBV27 combines with J gene TRBJ2-7; TCRdb reports TRBD1, a call that lacks DNA to check it against. The CDR3 extends over 15 amino acids. Germline-derived CDR1 and CDR2 are MNHEY and SMNVEV (reference sequence). CDR3: CASRVPGQGAHEQYF.

The V gene is TRBV10-2, the J gene TRBJ1-2. Germline CDR1 is WSHSY and CDR2 is SAAADI. The length of the CDR3 is 14 residues. This CDR3 reads CASSERRTTGGYTF.

The CDR3 is CATSDSGTEKIF. The chain couples TRBV24-1 to TRBJ2-7; the D call from TCRdb, TRBD1, cannot be confirmed without DNA. This CDR3 has 12 amino acids. Per germline, CDR1 KGHDR and CDR2 SFDVKD.

This chain joins TRBV5-6 and TRBJ2-5; the TCRdb D gene call, TRBD1, has no DNA to confirm it. The CDR3 runs 13 residues. In germline, CDR1 is SGHDT, CDR2 YYEEEE. The CDR3 spells CASSFSGFETQYF.

The chain uses TRBV20-1 and TRBJ2-1; TCRdb picks TRBD2, but there is no DNA to check that call. Germline CDR1 and CDR2: DFQATT and SNEGSKA (reference sequence). The CDR3 extends over 15 amino acids. This CDR3 reads CSAPSGRAGNNEQFF.

J is TRBJ1-3 and V is TRBV14. Germline values: CDR1 SGHDN, CDR2 FVKESK. This CDR3 region has 16 residues. CDR3 region: CASSQDPGISGNTIYF.

J is TRBJ2-1 and V is TRBV20-1; TCRdb calls TRBD2, which cannot be checked without DNA. Germline V gives CDR1 DFQATT, CDR2 SNEGSKA (reference sequence). The CDR3 length is 17 residues. The chain's CDR3 is CSARDSEATPHYNEQFF.

The genes are TRBV4-3 and TRBJ2-7; no DNA is available, so the TRBD2 call from TCRdb remains unchecked. Germline values: CDR1 LGHNA, CDR2 YSLEER. The CDR3 is 16 residues long. This chain's CDR3 is CASSPETSGSSYEQYF.